Reported below is one T cell receptor (beta chain). These data come from a study of blood T cell repertoires in COVID-19. Study as a whole: Material from acute and convalescent COVID-19 was sourced from the United States, Italy and Spain. T cells, B-cell-depleted T cells, or PBMCs supplied cDNA or gDNA.

Germline V CDR1 and CDR2: MNHEY, SVGAGI. This CDR3 comprises 15 residues. The junction had 14 bases not matched to a gene; V was cut back by 10 bases and J by 3 bases. Per the authors' pipeline: Cell counts per sample came from amplifying reference gene primers. Repertoires were generated with immunoSEQ multiplex PCR, while TCRdb's copy carries only in-frame clones and drops some. The V and J calls and clone size were taken over from that table, and D and trimming were inferred from the DNA. The sample shows around 200,000 clones, less than 85% of them seen only once. Sequenced material: peripheral blood. The TCR was taken from a man over 45 who had recovered from COVID-19. This chain joins TRBV6-5 and TRBJ2-7; the match to TRBD1 covers 8 bases. The CDR3: CAINTGQALYYEQYF. For the CDR3, the DNA is TGTGCCATCAACACGGGACAGGCCCTATACTACGAGCAGTACTTC.